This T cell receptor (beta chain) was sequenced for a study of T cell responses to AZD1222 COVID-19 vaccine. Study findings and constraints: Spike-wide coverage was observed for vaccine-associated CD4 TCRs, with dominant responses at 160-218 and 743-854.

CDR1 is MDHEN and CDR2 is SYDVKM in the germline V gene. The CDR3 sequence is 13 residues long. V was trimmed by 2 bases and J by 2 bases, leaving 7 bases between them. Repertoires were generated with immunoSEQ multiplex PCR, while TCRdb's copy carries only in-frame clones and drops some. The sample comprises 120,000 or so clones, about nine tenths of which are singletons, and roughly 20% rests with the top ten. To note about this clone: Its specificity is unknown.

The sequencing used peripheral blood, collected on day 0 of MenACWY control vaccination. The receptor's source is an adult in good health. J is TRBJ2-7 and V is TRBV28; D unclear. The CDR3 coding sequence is TGTGCCAGCAGTTTAGTTAGTCCCTACGAGCAGTACTTC. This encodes CASSLVSPYEQYF.